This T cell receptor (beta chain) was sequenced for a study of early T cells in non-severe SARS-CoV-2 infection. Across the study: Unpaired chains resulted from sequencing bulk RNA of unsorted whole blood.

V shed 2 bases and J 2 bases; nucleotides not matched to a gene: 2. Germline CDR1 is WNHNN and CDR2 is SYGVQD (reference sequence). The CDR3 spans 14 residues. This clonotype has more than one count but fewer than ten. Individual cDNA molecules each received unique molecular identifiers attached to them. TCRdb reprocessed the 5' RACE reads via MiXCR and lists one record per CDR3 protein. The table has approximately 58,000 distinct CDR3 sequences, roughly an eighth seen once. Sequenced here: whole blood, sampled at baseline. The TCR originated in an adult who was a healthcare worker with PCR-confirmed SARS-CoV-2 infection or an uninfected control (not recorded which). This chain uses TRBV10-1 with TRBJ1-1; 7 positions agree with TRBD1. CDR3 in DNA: TGCGCCAGCAGTGAGAGGGACAGAAACACTGAAGCTTTCTTT. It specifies CASSERDRNTEAFF.